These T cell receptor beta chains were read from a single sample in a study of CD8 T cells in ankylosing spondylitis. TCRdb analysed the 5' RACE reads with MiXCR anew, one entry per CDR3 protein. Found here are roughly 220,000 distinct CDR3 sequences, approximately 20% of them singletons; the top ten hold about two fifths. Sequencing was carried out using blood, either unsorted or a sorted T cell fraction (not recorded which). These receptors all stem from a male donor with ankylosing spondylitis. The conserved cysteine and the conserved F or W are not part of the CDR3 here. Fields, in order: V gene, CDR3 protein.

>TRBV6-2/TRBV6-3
ASRQGQGGWEQY
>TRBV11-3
ASIGGGAGNEQF
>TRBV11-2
ASSSTLSSYNEQF
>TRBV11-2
ASSLMQTLGYGYT
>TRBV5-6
ASSSYRGGYNEQF
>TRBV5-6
ASSPTTLQETQY
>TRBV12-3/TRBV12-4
ASSQPGLAGSNEQF
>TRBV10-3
AISESGGELF
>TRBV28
ASSFPSLEAF
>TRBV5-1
ASSPRDRGFVDTQY
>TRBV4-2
ASSRKDGGTDTQY
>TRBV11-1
ASSLSESPYEQY
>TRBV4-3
ASSQDFASGRSYNEQF
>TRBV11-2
ASSLWTGGTDTQY
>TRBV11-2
ASSFGTGGWYEQY
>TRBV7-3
ASSLTGAGSPLH
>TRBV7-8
ASTYLGPGTPGETQY
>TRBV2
ASSDQGTANEKLF
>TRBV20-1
SAFSGESSYNEQF
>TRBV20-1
SARDRFRMKKETQY
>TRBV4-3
ASSQDTGVSYEQY
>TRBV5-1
ASSFTGTGDEKLF
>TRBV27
ASSLILAGGPARSDTQY
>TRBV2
ASSDSDLPPNYGYT
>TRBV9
ASSPMDTASYGYT
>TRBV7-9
ASSYGADTQY
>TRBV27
ASSLFAGVELGAF
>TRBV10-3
AISELTREGYEQY
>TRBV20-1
SAPSGKGDTGELF
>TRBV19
ASRELDEQF
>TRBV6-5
ASSSPGHQETQY
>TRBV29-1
SVDLMGEGYNEQF
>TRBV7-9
ASLPYREHTDTQY
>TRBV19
ASSGLGSYNEQF
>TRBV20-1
SALAEEQY
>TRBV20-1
SARQFGEAF
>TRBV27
ASKTDREDYEQY
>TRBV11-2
ASRGPSGELF
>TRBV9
ASSETPSLEQY
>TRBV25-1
ASSQNSRDGYSGNTIY
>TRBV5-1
ASSFRAPQYEQF
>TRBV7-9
ASSLERAGLVNNEQF
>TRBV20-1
SARELAGGTDTQY
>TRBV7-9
ASSLGESTQH
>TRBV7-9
ASSLPGFEAF
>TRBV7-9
ASSLGTSGDSYEQY